Listed below are T cell receptor beta chains from one sample, sequenced in a study of blood T cell repertoires in COVID-19. TCRdb keeps only in-frame clones here, not all; method: immunoSEQ multiplex PCR. The table includes about 290,000 clones, roughly 90% detected once. Sequences were obtained from peripheral blood. The receptor set was obtained from a man between 35 and 55 years old with acute or convalescent COVID-19. Both conserved end residues are part of each CDR3. A D gene is named only where the DNA matches it firmly. The size field is filled for only some rows; it gives once, few, many or a size class.

J	size	D	V	CDR3	DNA
TRBJ2-7	once	NA	TRBV18	CASSPGPFPYEQYF	TGTGCCAGCTCACCGGGCCCGTTTCCCTACGAGCAGTACTTC
TRBJ1-1	few	NA	TRBV29-1	CSVRRVLADEAFF	TGCAGCGTCCGACGGGTTCTTGCAGACGAAGCTTTCTTT
TRBJ2-1	NA	TRBD2	TRBV5-4	CASSSSGGVYNEQFF	TGTGCCAGCAGCTCTAGCGGGGGGGTCTACAATGAGCAGTTCTTC
TRBJ2-2	NA	TRBD1	TRBV19	CASSIETGATGELFF	TGTGCCAGTAGCATCGAAACAGGGGCCACCGGGGAGCTGTTTTTT
TRBJ1-5	NA	NA	TRBV6-1	CASSEDDIYQPQHF	TGTGCCAGCAGTGAAGACGACATCTATCAGCCCCAGCATTTT
TRBJ1-2	NA	TRBD1	TRBV4-2	CASSIPGTGGNSGGYTF	TGTGCCAGCAGCATACCCGGGACAGGGGGAAACAGCGGTGGCTACACCTTC
TRBJ2-2	NA	TRBD2	TRBV5-1	CASRLAGNTGELFF	TGCGCCAGCAGGTTAGCGGGCAACACCGGGGAGCTGTTTTTT
TRBJ1-1	NA	TRBD1	TRBV18	CASSPGTGVTEAFF	TGTGCCAGCTCACCCGGGACAGGGGTAACTGAAGCTTTCTTT
TRBJ2-7	NA	NA	TRBV4-1	CASSHVPTGYYEQYF	TGCGCCAGCAGCCACGTTCCTACAGGATACTACGAGCAGTACTTC
TRBJ2-3	NA	NA	TRBV13	CASSFRPGRDTQYF	TGTGCCAGCAGCTTTAGACCAGGCCGAGATACGCAGTATTTT
TRBJ2-3	NA	NA	TRBV19	CASSDMVHQGDTQYF	TGTGCCAGTAGCGATATGGTCCACCAGGGAGATACGCAGTATTTT
TRBJ2-1	NA	TRBD1	TRBV5-6	CASSLAGGSGQFF	TGTGCCAGCAGCTTAGCAGGGGGTAGTGGGCAGTTCTTC
TRBJ2-1	NA	NA	TRBV10-3	CAISERGTEQFF	TGTGCCATCAGCGAAAGGGGGACAGAGCAGTTCTTC
TRBJ2-7	NA	TRBD1	TRBV11-2	CASAGNRGRDEQYF	TGTGCCAGCGCTGGGAACAGGGGGCGTGATGAGCAGTACTTC
TRBJ2-7	NA	TRBD1	TRBV5-1	CASSPNPQGQGGEQYF	TGCGCCAGCAGCCCCAACCCCCAGGGACAGGGTGGCGAGCAGTACTTC
TRBJ1-1	NA	NA	TRBV2	CASSEVRRALNTEAFF	TGTGCCAGCAGTGAGGTCAGGAGGGCCTTGAACACTGAAGCTTTCTTT
TRBJ1-1	NA	NA	TRBV5-1	CASSLGPQGLNTEAFF	TGCGCCAGCAGCTTGGGGCCGCAGGGTTTGAACACTGAAGCTTTCTTT
TRBJ1-1	NA	NA	TRBV6-5	CASSARYREKAFF	TGTGCCAGCAGCGCCAGGTACAGGGAAAAAGCTTTCTTT
TRBJ1-2	NA	TRBD1	TRBV12-3/TRBV12-4	CASSLSDRDTF	TGTGCCAGCAGTTTATCCGACAGGGACACCTTC
TRBJ2-7	NA	TRBD2	TRBV3-1/TRBV3-2	CASSHGMERGGLGEQYF	TGTGCCAGCAGCCACGGGATGGAGCGGGGGGGCCTAGGCGAGCAGTACTTC
TRBJ2-1	once	TRBD2	TRBV6-4	CASSDGSGSSYNEQFF	TGTGCCAGCAGTGACGGGAGCGGGAGCTCCTACAATGAGCAGTTCTTC
TRBJ2-7	NA	TRBD2	TRBV9	CASSPRLAVFYEQYF	TGTGCCAGCAGCCCTAGACTAGCGGTCTTTTACGAGCAGTACTTC
TRBJ2-1	NA	TRBD2	TRBV5-1	CASSTAGGTTYNEQFF	TGCGCCAGCAGCACAGCGGGGGGAACAACCTACAATGAGCAGTTCTTC
TRBJ2-2	NA	NA	TRBV6-1	CASSEWDMVGELFF	TGTGCCAGCAGTGAGTGGGACATGGTCGGGGAGCTGTTTTTT
TRBJ1-5	few	NA	TRBV2	CASSELVHYQPQHF	TGTGCCAGCAGTGAATTGGTCCACTATCAGCCCCAGCATTTT
TRBJ1-6	NA	TRBD1	TRBV5-1	CASSLDGGTAYSPLHF	TGCGCCAGCAGCTTGGATGGGGGGACAGCTTATTCACCCCTCCACTTT